One sample yielded the 23 T cell receptor beta chains listed below, sequenced in a study of cytomegalovirus exposure and HLA in healthy donors. 60 Vbeta and 13 Jbeta primers were used in PCR. The table came from immunoSEQ multiplex PCR; TCRdb's copy has only in-frame clones and leaves some out. The profile covers approximately 120,000 clones, with around two thirds appearing a single time and more than 2% taken by the ten largest. What was sequenced was PBMCs. These receptors were collected from a human donor in good health.

The rearrangement links TRBV10-1 to TRBJ2-7, with D possibly being TRBD1 (6 bases). V lost 2 bases to trimming and J lost 5 bases, with 16 bases between them. From germline, CDR1 is WNHNN and CDR2 SYGVQD (reference sequence). The CDR3 length is 15 residues. CDR3: CASSEGQRFCDEQYF. CDR3 nucleotides: TGCGCCAGCAGTGAGGGACAGCGTTTTTGCGACGAGCAGTACTTC.

The rearrangement links TRBV30 to TRBJ2-1; D unresolved. This CDR3 is built from 12 residues. Germline V gene lookup returns CDR1 GTSNPN and CDR2 SVGIG (reference sequence). V dropped 3 bases and J dropped 4 bases, with 7 bases sitting between them. The CDR3 sequence is CAWRGVYNEQFF. Here the CDR3 DNA reads TGTGCCTGGAGGGGCGTGTACAATGAGCAGTTCTTC.

This clone showed up just once. The chain couples TRBV10-2 to TRBJ2-7; D is perhaps TRBD1 (6 bases). The V end lost 10 bases, the J end lost 0 bases, and 13 bases lay between the germline ends. The CDR3 runs 13 residues. CDR1 WSHSY and CDR2 SAAADI come from the germline V gene. Here the CDR3 DNA reads TGCGCCACACTCACAGGGAGCTCCTACGAGCAGTACTTC. Protein product: CATLTGSSYEQYF.

The chain carries TRBV7-2 and TRBJ1-6; 10 bases map to TRBD1. Trimming cost V 7 bases and J 9 bases; bases outside gene matches: 6. The CDR3 length is 14 residues. The germline CDR1 and CDR2 sequences are SGHTA and FQGNSA. The CDR3 spells CASTRQGAASPLHF. CDR3 sequence (DNA): TGTGCCAGCACCAGACAGGGGGCGGCTTCACCCCTCCACTTT. Full variable domain (missing parts from reference TRBV7-2 and TRBJ1-6): GAGVSQSPSNKVTEKGKDVELRCDPISGHTALYWYRQSLGQGLEFLIYFQGNSAPDKSGLPSDRFSAERTGGSVSTLTIQRTQQEDSAVYLCASTRQGAASPLHFGNGTRLTVT.

This clone showed up just once. The J gene is TRBJ2-1, the V gene TRBV7-9, with TRBD2 identical over 11 bases. Germline loops: CDR1 SEHNR, CDR2 FQNEAQ (reference sequence). The CDR3 spans 19 residues. The V gene end was trimmed by 6 bases and the J gene end by 4 bases; junction bases not matched to a gene: 17. The CDR3 loop is CASSLKWGRTSGFYNEQFF. For the CDR3, the DNA is TGTGCCAGCAGTCTTAAATGGGGGAGGACTAGCGGGTTTTACAATGAGCAGTTCTTC.

This chain links TRBV23-1 with TRBJ1-5, with TRBD1 matching over 7 bases. TRBV23-1 is an open reading frame, and its role is uncertain. This CDR3 spans 15 amino acids. The V segment lost 7 bases and the J segment 5 bases; nucleotides outside the gene matches: 11. CDR3 DNA: TGCGCCAGCAACCCCGACAGGGAGGAGGATCAGCCCCAGCATTTT. This translates into CASNPDREEDQPQHF.

V and J are TRBV5-8 and TRBJ1-1; D may be TRBD1 (6 bases). CDR3 size: 13 residues. The V gene's germline CDR1 is SGHTS and CDR2 YDEGEE. The V and J ends lost 1 base and 8 bases respectively, with 12 bases between them. The CDR3 loop is CASSLWVQGEAFF. CDR3 bases: TGTGCCAGCAGCTTGTGGGTACAGGGAGAAGCTTTCTTT.

The CDR3 region is CASSYGQNSYEQYF. In DNA, the CDR3 is TGTGCCAGCAGTTACGGACAGAACTCCTACGAGCAGTACTTC. The chain links TRBV6-6 to TRBJ2-7; the D gene is possibly TRBD1 (6 bases). This CDR3 contains 14 residues. The V gene's germline CDR1 is MNHNY and CDR2 SVGAGI (reference sequence). V was pared by 2 bases and J by 0 bases, with 8 bases between.

J is TRBJ1-2 and V is TRBV5-6, with TRBD1 matching 8 bases. The V and J ends lost 0 bases and 3 bases, in that order; junction bases with no gene match: 13. Germline-derived CDR1 and CDR2 are SGHDT and YYEEEE. This CDR3 region has 18 residues. The CDR3 loop reads CASSLVTLRTGRHYGYTF. The CDR3 DNA follows: TGTGCCAGCAGCTTGGTTACCCTTAGGACAGGGCGGCACTATGGCTACACCTTC.

The chain carries TRBV2 and TRBJ2-1; 8 nucleotides agree with TRBD2. The CDR3 length is 17 residues. V shed 5 bases, J shed 0 bases, and the junction held 9 bases outside the gene matches. Germline CDR1 reads SNHLY; CDR2 reads FYNNEI. The DNA for the CDR3 is TGTGCCAGCAGTCGATGGGCGGGAGGCAGCTCCTACAATGAGCAGTTCTTC. It specifies CASSRWAGGSSYNEQFF.

The CDR3 nucleotides are TGTGCCTGCCAAAAGTCCGGGTCGAGGCCCCAGCATTTT. It is translated as CACQKSGSRPQHF. The V call is TRBV30, the J call TRBJ1-5; no definite D call. V gave up 6 bases and J gave up 9 bases, with 18 bases separating them. CDR1 and CDR2 from the germline V gene are GTSNPN and SVGIG (reference sequence). The CDR3 runs to 13 residues.

This chain joins TRBV7-8 and TRBJ1-1; possibly TRBD1 for D (6 bases). Per the germline V gene, CDR1 is SGHVS and CDR2 is FQNEAQ. The CDR3 is 15 residues long. V was trimmed by 3 bases and J by 2 bases, leaving 13 bases between them. CDR3 residues: CASSFGTPINTEAFF. As DNA, the CDR3 is TGTGCCAGCAGCTTTGGGACACCCATTAACACTGAAGCTTTCTTT.

The table lists this clone with a few counts. The chain links TRBV6-6 to TRBJ2-3; weak D call: TRBD1 (5 bases). From germline, CDR1 is MNHNY and CDR2 SVGAGI (reference sequence). V was clipped by 4 bases and J by 0 bases, with 8 bases between them. This CDR3 spans 14 amino acids. CDR3: CASSWGLSTDTQYF. The CDR3 nucleotides are TGTGCCAGCAGTTGGGGCCTTAGCACAGATACGCAGTATTTT.

The V call is TRBV6-5, the J call TRBJ1-2, with 8 bases that match TRBD1. V lost 8 bases, J lost 6 bases, and 11 bases stayed unmatched. CDR3 length equals 14 residues. Germline loops: CDR1 MNHEY, CDR2 SVGAGI. The CDR3 region has the DNA TGTGCCAGCGCCGGACAGGGAGGCGGGAATGGCTACACCTTC. This codes for CASAGQGGGNGYTF.

The chain recombines TRBV7-2 with TRBJ2-5; no reliable D call. This CDR3 is built from 14 residues. Germline lookup yields CDR1 SGHTA and CDR2 FQGNSA. Trimming cost V 0 bases and J 1 base, with 6 bases left between them. CDR3 protein: CASSLAGSQETQYF. The CDR3 DNA is TGTGCCAGCAGCTTAGCGGGCAGCCAAGAGACCCAGTACTTC.

The chain joins TRBV5-8 to TRBJ2-5; 7 bases match TRBD1. The better agreement between TRBJ2-7 and the DNA end casts doubt on the J call. Germline values: CDR1 SGHTS, CDR2 YDEGEE. The CDR3 runs 16 residues. CDR3 protein: CASSLVRGTVPYEQYF. CDR3 nucleotides: TGTGCCAGCAGCTTGGTAAGAGGGACAGTGCCCTACGAGCAGTACTTC.

CDR3: CASSDRRSGKLFF. CDR3 DNA: TGTGCCAGCAGCGATAGACGGAGTGGGAAACTGTTTTTT. The rearrangement uses TRBV6-5 and TRBJ1-4; D gene ambiguous. Trimming removed 6 bases at V and 11 bases at J, with 16 bases between. The CDR3 is 13 residues long. CDR1 is MNHEY and CDR2 is SVGAGI in the germline V gene.

This chain uses TRBV6-1 with TRBJ2-7; tentatively, D is TRBD2 (6 bases). This CDR3 has 14 residues. V shed 7 bases and J shed 4 bases, with 17 bases lying between them. CDR1 is MNHNS and CDR2 is SASEGT in the germline V gene. Here the CDR3 reads CASNPFGGNYEQYF. The CDR3 DNA reads TGTGCCAGCAATCCCTTCGGGGGTAATTACGAGCAGTACTTC.

The chain joins TRBV30 to TRBJ2-7; TRBD2 matches 11 bases. CDR1 is GTSNPN and CDR2 is SVGIG in the germline V gene (reference sequence). CDR3 size: 12 residues. The V and J ends lost 7 bases and 2 bases, in that order; junction bases with no gene match: 1. The CDR3, as DNA: TGTGCCTATAGCGGGAGGGCCTACGAGCAGTACTTC. Its translation: CAYSGRAYEQYF.

V usage is TRBV19 and J usage is TRBJ1-5; TRBD1 might be the D (6 bases). CDR1 and CDR2 (germline): LNHDA, SQIVND (reference sequence). Trimming took off 3 bases at V and 0 bases at J, with 9 bases between the two ends. The CDR3 length is 15 residues. The CDR3: CASSIGGASNQPQHF. CDR3 coding DNA: TGTGCCAGTAGTATTGGGGGGGCTAGCAATCAGCCCCAGCATTTT.

The V call is TRBV28, the J call TRBJ1-5; possible D gene TRBD1, 5 bases. This CDR3 has 14 amino acids. CDR1 is MDHEN, CDR2 SYDVKM, per germline. Trimming pared 6 bases from V and 2 bases from J, leaving 11 bases between. The CDR3 is CASRRIRGNQPQHF. The CDR3 DNA reads TGTGCCAGCAGACGTATCAGGGGCAATCAGCCCCAGCATTTT. The variable domain in full, completed from reference TRBV28 and TRBJ1-5, reads DVKVTQSSRYLVKRTGEKVFLECVQDMDHENMFWYRQDPGLGLRLIYFSYDVKMKEKGDIPEGYSVSREKKERFSLILESASTNQTSMYLCASRRIRGNQPQHFGDGTRLSIL.

Only a few counts were recorded for this clone. This chain links TRBV5-6 with TRBJ1-5, with D uncertain. CDR1 is SGHDT and CDR2 is YYEEEE in the germline V gene. Trimming took 0 bases from V and 5 from J, leaving 12 bases between them. The CDR3 runs to 15 residues. The CDR3 region is CASSLARRVDQPQHF. CDR3 sequence (DNA): TGTGCCAGCAGCTTGGCCAGGAGGGTCGATCAGCCCCAGCATTTT.

The V and J genes are TRBV19 and TRBJ1-2, with D maybe TRBD1 (5 bases). Germline CDR1 reads LNHDA; CDR2 reads SQIVND (reference sequence). V lost 6 bases and J lost 4, with 15 bases in between. This CDR3 spans 14 amino acids. In DNA, the CDR3 is TGTGCCAGTAGCCCCAGCCAGGGATCCTATGGCTACACCTTC. Amino acid sequence: CASSPSQGSYGYTF.